A single sample is the source of the 32 T cell receptor beta chains below, sequenced in a study of shared clonotypes between healthy human individuals (dated by TCRdb to 2019 to 2021). Library preparation employed the immunoSEQ multiplex PCR assay. TCRdb's version of the immuneACCESS table is confined to in-frame rearrangements and falls short of the full clone set. An unresolved V gene accounts for under half of the shortfall where checked; the remainder is of unknown origin. The sample table records roughly 2,500,000 clones; 93% of these occur just once. The top ten hold roughly 0.36% of the sample. Sequencing was performed on naive CD4+ T cells from PBMCs. This specimen's cell subset or site label, per the study, means: CD45RA+ positively selected. These receptors were taken from a man aged 18 to 30 in good health. Some clones in this sample may be carry-over from other donors' samples.

V gene TRBV28 combines with J gene TRBJ2-3; possible D gene TRBD1, 5 bases. The CDR3 runs to 16 residues. V was shortened by 5 bases and J by 7 bases, with 22 bases between the two germline ends. Germline loops: CDR1 MDHEN, CDR2 SYDVKM. The CDR3 sequence is CASSLFMGQTSHTQYF. For the CDR3, the DNA is TGTGCCAGCAGTCTATTTATGGGGCAGACTTCACATACGCAGTATTTT.

The chain recombines TRBV30 with TRBJ2-1; a possible D gene is TRBD1 (6 bases). The V end was cut by 2 bases, the J end by 2 bases, with 10 bases between. In germline, CDR1 is GTSNPN, CDR2 SVGIG (reference sequence). The CDR3 runs to 14 residues. The CDR3 loop is CAWSRAGAYNEQFF. For the CDR3, the DNA is TGTGCCTGGAGTCGGGCAGGGGCCTACAATGAGCAGTTCTTC. Full variable domain (missing parts from reference TRBV30 and TRBJ2-1): SQTIHQWPATLVQPVGSPLSLECTVEGTSNPNLYWYRQAAGRGLQLLFYSVGIGQISSEVPQNLSASRPQDRQFILSSKKLLLSDSGFYLCAWSRAGAYNEQFFGPGTRLTVL.

The chain couples TRBV5-1 to TRBJ2-2; the match to TRBD1 covers 9 bases. The junction had 8 bases not matched to a gene; V was cut back by 5 bases and J by 6 bases. CDR3 length: 15 residues. Germline-derived CDR1 and CDR2 are SGHRS and YFSETQ. The CDR3 here is CASRAGTGSAGELFF. The CDR3 DNA follows: TGCGCCAGCAGGGCCGGGACAGGGTCTGCCGGGGAGCTGTTTTTT. The full variable domain, with the rest looked up from reference TRBV5-1 and TRBJ2-2, is KAGVTQTPRYLIKTRGQQVTLSCSPISGHRSVSWYQQTPGQGLQFLFEYFSETQRNKGNFPGRFSGRQFSNSRSEMNVSTLELGDSALYLCASRAGTGSAGELFFGEGSRLTVL.

The sample holds one count of this clone. V is TRBV15 and J is TRBJ2-3; TRBD1 agrees at 8 bases. V gave up 1 base and J gave up 4 bases; unmatched junction bases: 7. Germline lookup yields CDR1 LNHNV and CDR2 YYDKDF (reference sequence). This CDR3 comprises 16 residues. CDR3 sequence reads: CATSRGRGRWSDTQYF. The CDR3 DNA is TGTGCCACCAGCAGAGGCAGGGGGCGTTGGTCAGATACGCAGTATTTT.

The chain couples TRBV29-1 to TRBJ1-1, with D possibly TRBD1 on 6 matching bases. Trimming left V 6 bases short and J 0 bases short, with 14 bases between. CDR1 and CDR2 from the germline V gene are SQVTM and ANQGSEA. The length of the CDR3 is 14 residues. CDR3 loop: CSVGKGGMNTEAFF. DNA for the CDR3: TGCAGCGTGGGAAAGGGGGGAATGAACACTGAAGCTTTCTTT.

This chain uses TRBV2 with TRBJ1-5, with 8 bases that match TRBD1. The V segment lost 2 bases and the J segment 5 bases; nucleotides outside the gene matches: 5. Germline V lookup: CDR1 SNHLY, CDR2 FYNNEI. The length of the CDR3 is 15 residues. The CDR3: CASSEQGAQDQPQHF. The CDR3 nucleotides read TGTGCCAGCAGTGAACAGGGGGCTCAGGATCAGCCCCAGCATTTT.

This clone showed up just a few times. The chain combines TRBV27 with TRBJ1-2, with 7 bases matching TRBD1. Germline CDR1 MNHEY, CDR2 SMNVEV (reference sequence). The junction had 7 bases not matched to a gene; V was cut back by 3 bases and J by 6 bases. CDR3 length: 14 residues. For the CDR3, the DNA is TGTGCCAGCAGTTTGGGCAGGGGGAATCATGGCTACACCTTC. Translation: CASSLGRGNHGYTF.

V gene TRBV5-1 combines with J gene TRBJ2-2; D may be TRBD2 (5 bases). CDR3 length: 14 residues. V was clipped by 3 bases and J by 7 bases, with 13 bases between them. Per germline, CDR1 SGHRS and CDR2 YFSETQ. CDR3 sequence: CASSWAYAGGELFF. CDR3 DNA sequence: TGCGCCAGCAGCTGGGCGTACGCGGGCGGGGAGCTGTTTTTT.

This clone was recorded a few times. The chain carries TRBV20-1 and TRBJ1-1; 7 nucleotides match TRBD1. CDR3 length: 11 amino acids. Trimming removed 6 bases from V and 6 bases from J; junction bases left unmatched: 4. CDR1 and CDR2 (germline): DFQATT, SNEGSKA (reference sequence). The CDR3 is CSAGTVAEAFF. The CDR3, as DNA: TGCAGTGCCGGGACAGTGGCTGAAGCTTTCTTT.

DNA for the CDR3: TGTGCCAGCAGCTTGGCGGGTTCCTATAATTCACCCCTCCACTTT. As protein: CASSLAGSYNSPLHF. The V gene is TRBV5-6, the J gene TRBJ1-6; D remains unclear. CDR1 and CDR2 (germline): SGHDT, YYEEEE. The CDR3 contains 15 residues. Deletions cut 0 bases from V and 1 base from J, with 5 bases between.

This sequence joins TRBV11-2 and TRBJ2-7, with D possibly TRBD1 on 6 matching bases. Trimming took off 5 bases at V and 0 bases at J, with 14 bases between the two ends. The CDR3 spans 15 residues. Germline V gene sequence: CDR1 SGHAT, CDR2 FQNNGV. The CDR3 nucleotides are TGTGCCAGCAGCCTGGACAGAGGACCCTCCTACGAGCAGTACTTC. Residues: CASSLDRGPSYEQYF.

The chain links TRBV18 to TRBJ2-6; no definite D call. The CDR3 extends over 19 amino acids. V gave up 1 base and J gave up 0 bases, with 16 bases separating them. Germline loops: CDR1 KGHSH, CDR2 LQKENI. CDR3 sequence (DNA): TGTGCCAGCTCACCACTCCTCCCCGGGCCGATCTCTGGGGCCAACGTCCTGACTTTC. Its protein product is CASSPLLPGPISGANVLTF.

The chain links TRBV27 to TRBJ2-2; D is unresolved. Germline V lookup: CDR1 MNHEY, CDR2 SMNVEV (reference sequence). The CDR3 totals 12 residues. The V end lost 6 bases, the J end lost 6 bases, and 8 bases lay between the germline ends. Here the CDR3 DNA reads TGTGCCAGCAGCGTTTGGGCCGGGGAGCTGTTTTTT. Encoded protein: CASSVWAGELFF.

DNA of the CDR3: TGTGCCAGCAGCGACGGGACTAGCGTCTCCTACGAGCAGTACTTC. Protein product: CASSDGTSVSYEQYF. The chain links TRBV11-2 to TRBJ2-7; 10 bases agree with TRBD2. CDR1 and CDR2 from the germline V gene are SGHAT and FQNNGV. Trimming at V came to 5 bases and at J to 0 bases, leaving 4 bases not matched to a gene. The CDR3 is 15 amino acids.

This chain links TRBV29-1 with TRBJ2-7; D remains ambiguous. The CDR3 spans 14 residues. Germline V gives CDR1 SQVTM, CDR2 ANQGSEA. The V end was cut by 6 bases, the J end by 6 bases, with 21 bases between. This CDR3 is CSVTSLRSNSEQYF. In DNA, the CDR3 is TGCAGCGTAACAAGTCTCCGCTCGAACAGCGAGCAGTACTTC.

The V call is TRBV15, the J call TRBJ2-3; D may be TRBD2 (7 bases). V lost 4 bases, J lost 3 bases, and 11 bases lay in between. Germline CDR1 reads LNHNV; CDR2 reads YYDKDF (reference sequence). CDR3 length: 14 amino acids. The CDR3: CATSKEGGTDTQYF. The CDR3 DNA reads TGTGCCACCAGCAAAGAGGGGGGGACAGATACGCAGTATTTT.

The gene calls are TRBV5-6 and TRBJ2-3; TRBD2 matches at 13 bases. V was clipped by 0 bases and J by 3 bases; unmatched bases: 7. CDR3 length equals 18 residues. Germline assignment: CDR1 SGHDT and CDR2 YYEEEE. The CDR3 protein is CASSLVRLAGGGTDTQYF. CDR3 DNA sequence: TGTGCCAGCAGCTTGGTACGACTAGCGGGAGGCGGTACAGATACGCAGTATTTT. The full variable domain, completed using reference TRBV5-6 and TRBJ2-3, is DAGVTQSPTHLIKTRGQQVTLRCSPKSGHDTVSWYQQALGQGPQFIFQYYEEEERQRGNFPDRFSGHQFPNYSSELNVNALLLGDSALYLCASSLVRLAGGGTDTQYFGPGTRLTVL.

This sequence joins TRBV5-1 and TRBJ2-6, with D unclear. Germline V CDR1 and CDR2: SGHRS, YFSETQ. Trimming took 7 bases from V and 2 from J, leaving 10 bases between them. The CDR3 covers 14 residues. CDR3 residues: CASLELPGANVLTF. DNA of the CDR3: TGCGCCAGCTTGGAACTCCCTGGGGCCAACGTCCTGACTTTC.

The V call is TRBV13, the J call TRBJ1-6, with a tentative D call TRBD1 (5 bases). There are 15 residues in the CDR3. CDR1 PRHDT and CDR2 FYEKMQ come from the germline V gene (reference sequence). Trimming removed 1 base at V and 10 bases at J, with 14 bases between. The CDR3, as DNA: TGTGCCAGCAGCTTAGTAAGGGGCAGAGGATCACCCCTCCACTTT. Encoded protein: CASSLVRGRGSPLHF. Together with reference TRBV13 and TRBJ1-6, the CDR3 gives the full variable domain: AAGVIQSPRHLIKEKRETATLKCYPIPRHDTVYWYQQGPGQDPQFLISFYEKMQSDKGSIPDRFSAQQFSDYHSELNMSSLELGDSALYFCASSLVRGRGSPLHFGNGTRLTVT.

The V gene is TRBV7-2, the J gene TRBJ2-3, with no clear D. CDR3 size: 16 residues. CDR1 and CDR2 (germline): SGHTA, FQGNSA. V was cut by 0 bases and J by 1 base, with 11 bases left in between. CDR3: CASSLAPQPGTDTQYF. The CDR3 DNA sequence: TGTGCCAGCAGCTTAGCCCCACAGCCCGGCACAGATACGCAGTATTTT. Complete variable domain (other parts from reference TRBV7-2 and TRBJ2-3): GAGVSQSPSNKVTEKGKDVELRCDPISGHTALYWYRQSLGQGLEFLIYFQGNSAPDKSGLPSDRFSAERTGGSVSTLTIQRTQQEDSAVYLCASSLAPQPGTDTQYFGPGTRLTVL.

Worth noting for this clone: At the DNA level, this CDR3 is encoded by other sequences in the same sample as well. The chain employs TRBV7-2 and TRBJ2-1; 8 nucleotides align to TRBD2. Germline V lookup: CDR1 SGHTA, CDR2 FQGNSA. V dropped 5 bases and J dropped 8; count of bases not matched to a gene: 8. The CDR3 consists of 14 residues. The CDR3 loop is CASSLGTSGDEQFF. CDR3 in DNA: TGTGCCAGCAGCCTTGGGACTAGTGGGGATGAGCAGTTCTTC.

The chain joins TRBV28 to TRBJ1-1, with a tentative D call TRBD1 (6 bases). CDR1 MDHEN and CDR2 SYDVKM come from the germline V gene. The CDR3 covers 12 residues. The germline V and J ends were trimmed by 5 bases and 4 bases, with 8 bases remaining between them. CDR3: CASSARGTEAFF. The CDR3, as DNA: TGTGCCAGCAGTGCCAGGGGCACTGAAGCTTTCTTT.

This rearrangement joins TRBV10-3 to TRBJ2-2; D may be TRBD1 (6 bases). Trimming removed 3 bases at V and 4 bases at J, with 12 bases between. The CDR3 extends over 15 amino acids. Germline loops: CDR1 ENHRY, CDR2 SYGVKD. The DNA for the CDR3 is TGTGCCATCAGTGAAAGGGGGAGAGGCACCGGGGAGCTGTTTTTT. It is translated as CAISERGRGTGELFF.

The CDR3: CASSSAGPTDTQYF. The CDR3 DNA sequence: TGTGCCAGCAGTTCAGCGGGACCCACAGATACGCAGTATTTT. The chain couples TRBV28 to TRBJ2-3, with TRBD2 matching 7 bases. Germline-derived CDR1 and CDR2 are MDHEN and SYDVKM. This CDR3 region has 14 residues. The V segment lost 4 bases and the J segment 2 bases; nucleotides outside the gene matches: 3.

V gene TRBV27 combines with J gene TRBJ2-7; TRBD1 might be the D (5 bases). V was shortened by 0 bases and J by 3 bases, with 12 bases between the two germline ends. Germline V gene data show CDR1 as MNHEY and CDR2 as SMNVEV (reference sequence). This CDR3 has 15 residues. As DNA, the CDR3 is TGTGCCAGCAGTTTATCTACAGGCGTGAACTACGAGCAGTACTTC. Protein product: CASSLSTGVNYEQYF.

V and J are TRBV18 and TRBJ2-7; D is perhaps TRBD1 (5 bases). This CDR3 is built from 13 residues. Between the trimmed V and J ends, which lost 0 bases and 4 bases, there was a span of 7 bases. Germline CDR1 KGHSH, CDR2 LQKENI. In nucleotides, the CDR3 is TGTGCCAGCTCACCACCAGGACAATACGAGCAGTACTTC. Its protein is CASSPPGQYEQYF.

The rearrangement links TRBV6-5 to TRBJ2-7; no clear D gene. Germline CDR1 reads MNHEY; CDR2 reads SVGAGI. CDR3 length equals 15 residues. V was shortened by 6 bases and J by 2 bases, with 17 bases between the two germline ends. The DNA for the CDR3 is TGTGCCAGCAGACCCCCCGGTCCACGAGCCTACGAGCAGTACTTC. Translating gives CASRPPGPRAYEQYF.

The V call is TRBV6-5, the J call TRBJ2-3, with TRBD1 matching 9 bases. Germline CDR1 and CDR2: MNHEY and SVGAGI. The CDR3 is made up of 15 amino acids. The V segment lost 6 bases and the J segment 4 bases; nucleotides outside the gene matches: 8. The CDR3 loop is CASRRTGVGPDTQYF. The CDR3 nucleotides read TGTGCCAGCAGAAGGACAGGGGTGGGTCCAGATACGCAGTATTTT.

Remarks on this clone: This CDR3 is also generated by other DNA sequences in the sample. The chain has TRBV5-1 and TRBJ1-3; TRBD1 matches at 9 bases. V lost 4 bases to trimming and J lost 4 bases; unmatched junction nucleotides: 3. Germline-derived CDR1 and CDR2 are SGHRS and YFSETQ. The CDR3 runs 14 residues. The CDR3 is CASSLGQGGNTIYF. CDR3 nucleotides: TGCGCCAGCAGCCTGGGACAGGGAGGAAACACCATATATTTT. The full variable domain, in which reference TRBV5-1 and TRBJ1-3 provide the parts outside the CDR3, is KAGVTQTPRYLIKTRGQQVTLSCSPISGHRSVSWYQQTPGQGLQFLFEYFSETQRNKGNFPGRFSGRQFSNSRSEMNVSTLELGDSALYLCASSLGQGGNTIYFGEGSWLTVV.

The chain recombines TRBV5-1 with TRBJ2-3, with D perhaps assigned TRBD1 or TRBD2 (5 bases each). Germline loops: CDR1 SGHRS, CDR2 YFSETQ. This CDR3 spans 16 amino acids. Between the trimmed V and J ends, which lost 0 bases and 6 bases, there was a span of 17 bases. The CDR3 reads CASSLGYSVGADTQYF. CDR3 in DNA: TGCGCCAGCAGCTTGGGGTATAGCGTCGGGGCCGATACGCAGTATTTT.

The chain uses TRBV4-3 and TRBJ2-1; the D is unclear. This CDR3 spans 15 amino acids. V lost 0 bases to trimming and J lost 10 bases, with 16 bases between them. Germline V gene data show CDR1 as LGHNA and CDR2 as YSLEER. CDR3 loop: CASSQDIRQASEQFF. The DNA of the CDR3 is TGCGCCAGCAGCCAAGATATTAGGCAGGCGAGCGAGCAGTTCTTC.

This chain links TRBV7-9 with TRBJ1-5, with a weak D call TRBD1 (5 bases). The germline V and J ends were trimmed by 5 bases and 7 bases, with 21 bases remaining between them. Per germline, CDR1 SEHNR and CDR2 FQNEAQ (reference sequence). There are 16 residues in the CDR3. The CDR3 DNA reads TGTGCCAGCAGCCCCTACGGGGGAGGCTCCGGCCAGCCCCAGCATTTT. Translating gives CASSPYGGGSGQPQHF.